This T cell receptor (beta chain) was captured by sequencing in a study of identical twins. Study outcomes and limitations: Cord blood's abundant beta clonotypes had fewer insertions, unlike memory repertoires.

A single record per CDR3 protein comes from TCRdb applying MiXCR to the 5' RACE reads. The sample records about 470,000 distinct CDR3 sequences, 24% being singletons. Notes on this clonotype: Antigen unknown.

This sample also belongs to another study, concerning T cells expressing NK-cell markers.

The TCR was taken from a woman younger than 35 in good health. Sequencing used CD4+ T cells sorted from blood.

Here the CDR3 reads CASSLLGRGPDTQYF. CDR3 coding DNA: TGTGCCAGCAGCTTACTCGGGAGGGGTCCGGATACGCAGTATTTT. The chain combines TRBV11-2 with TRBJ2-3; TRBD2 aligns across 8 bases. The CDR3 is 15 residues long. Germline assignment: CDR1 SGHAT and CDR2 FQNNGV. The V gene end was trimmed by 2 bases and the J gene end by 6 bases; junction bases not matched to a gene: 7.